One sample yielded the 21 T cell receptor beta chains listed below, sequenced in a study of blood T cell repertoires in COVID-19. The protocol was immunoSEQ multiplex PCR, while the TCRdb copy is restricted to in-frame clones and leaves out a portion. Of under 200,000 clones detected, around 82% appear once; the ten largest clones hold roughly 2.6%. Sequencing used peripheral blood. All receptors come from a human donor with acute or convalescent COVID-19. The donor label of this sample is uncertain.

A single count supports this clone. Here the CDR3 DNA reads TGTGCCAGCAGCCTCGGGGGAGCAGATACGCAGTATTTT. Amino acids: CASSLGGADTQYF. The rearrangement joins TRBV7-8 to TRBJ2-3, with D possibly matching TRBD2 (6 bases). There are 13 residues in the CDR3. Trimming stripped 5 bases from V and 4 bases from J, with 10 bases between. CDR1 SGHVS and CDR2 FQNEAQ come from the germline V gene.

This clone was recorded once. The genes are TRBV18 and TRBJ1-1, with D hard to call. The germline CDR1 and CDR2 sequences are KGHSH and LQKENI. V lost 3 bases and J 3 bases, leaving 8 bases between the germline ends. The length of the CDR3 is 13 residues. CDR3 residues: CASSPRADTEAFF. Written as DNA, the CDR3 is TGTGCCAGCTCACCCCGCGCTGACACTGAAGCTTTCTTT.

This chain joins TRBV5-4 and TRBJ2-5, with TRBD2 identical over 10 bases. Trimming removed 4 bases from V and 5 bases from J; junction bases left unmatched: 11. Germline assignment: CDR1 SGHNT and CDR2 YYREEE (reference sequence). The CDR3 covers 16 residues. CDR3 DNA: TGTGCCAGCAGCGGGGCTACAGCGGGGGGGCCGGAGACCCAGTACTTC. This translates into CASSGATAGGPETQYF.

The V gene is TRBV28, the J gene TRBJ2-2; perhaps TRBD2 as D (6 bases). Per germline, CDR1 MDHEN and CDR2 SYDVKM. The V end lost 1 base, the J end lost 3 bases, and 9 bases lay between the germline ends. This CDR3 region has 15 residues. The CDR3 nucleotides read TGTGCCAGCAGTTTATCCGGAGGGTACACCGGGGAGCTGTTTTTT. Its protein is CASSLSGGYTGELFF.

This clone was picked up many times. V usage is TRBV5-4 and J usage is TRBJ1-1; maybe TRBD1 (6 bases). The length of the CDR3 is 17 residues. Germline V gene sequence: CDR1 SGHNT, CDR2 YYREEE (reference sequence). V was clipped by 4 bases and J by 3 bases, with 22 bases between them. The CDR3 DNA is TGTGCCAGCAGCCCCCCCAGGGGCCGCTCAAGGGACACTGAAGCTTTCTTT. Amino acids: CASSPPRGRSRDTEAFF.

Only one count was recorded for this clone. The chain employs TRBV6-5 and TRBJ2-3, with unresolved D. The CDR3 is made up of 12 amino acids. The germline V and J ends were trimmed by 4 bases and 1 base, with 3 bases remaining between them. Per germline, CDR1 MNHEY and CDR2 SVGAGI. This CDR3 reads CASSSRTDTQYF. The CDR3 nucleotides read TGTGCCAGCAGTTCTCGCACAGATACGCAGTATTTT.

The genes are TRBV30 and TRBJ1-5; TRBD1 is a possible D gene (6 bases). CDR1 and CDR2 from the germline V gene are GTSNPN and SVGIG (reference sequence). V was trimmed by 2 bases and J by 2 bases, leaving 10 bases between them. This CDR3 spans 14 amino acids. The DNA for the CDR3 is TGTGCCTGGAGTACAGGGAGACGCAATCAGCCCCAGCATTTT. Its protein is CAWSTGRRNQPQHF.

The chain employs TRBV6-1 and TRBJ1-5, with 7 positions matching TRBD1. J lost 7 bases, V lost 2 bases, and 5 bases had no gene match. The CDR3 has 14 amino acids. CDR1 is MNHNS, CDR2 SASEGT, per germline. CDR3 nucleotide sequence: TGTGCCAGCAGTGAAAACAGGGGCTGGCAGCCCCAGCATTTT. This sequence encodes CASSENRGWQPQHF.

The gene calls are TRBV30 and TRBJ2-7; possible D gene TRBD2, 6 bases. The CDR3 sequence is 14 residues long. Trimming took 1 base from V and 0 from J, leaving 10 bases between them. Germline lookup yields CDR1 GTSNPN and CDR2 SVGIG (reference sequence). The CDR3 is CAWSAGASSYEQYF. The CDR3 DNA sequence: TGTGCCTGGAGTGCGGGAGCGAGCTCCTACGAGCAGTACTTC.

The sample holds one count of this clone. The chain is built from TRBV4-1 and TRBJ2-7; 8 bases fit TRBD2. CDR1 is MGHRA and CDR2 is YSYEKL in the germline V gene. This CDR3 has 16 amino acids. V shed 0 bases and J 0 bases; nucleotides not matched to a gene: 4. The CDR3 reads CASSQDRGGSSYEQYF. Here the CDR3 DNA reads TGCGCCAGCAGCCAAGATCGGGGGGGGAGCTCCTACGAGCAGTACTTC.

The chain uses TRBV29-1 and TRBJ2-3; TRBD1 is a possible D gene (5 bases). The V end lost 0 bases, the J end lost 3 bases, and 10 bases lay between the germline ends. The length of the CDR3 is 14 residues. Germline CDR1 and CDR2: SQVTM and ANQGSEA. Here the CDR3 reads CSVEESRVTDTQYF. The DNA of the CDR3 is TGCAGCGTTGAAGAATCCAGGGTGACAGATACGCAGTATTTT.

The chain is built from TRBV28 and TRBJ1-6; TRBD1 matches 8 bases. Germline V CDR1 and CDR2: MDHEN, SYDVKM. Trimming at V came to 8 bases and at J to 10 bases, leaving 4 bases not matched to a gene. The CDR3 loop spans 12 amino acids. The DNA of the CDR3 is TGTGCCAGCGGGACAGGTTCCTCACCCCTCCACTTT. This sequence encodes CASGTGSSPLHF.

This chain links TRBV18 with TRBJ2-7; TRBD2 matches 11 bases. The CDR3 extends over 16 amino acids. Germline V CDR1 and CDR2: KGHSH, LQKENI. V lost 3 bases to trimming and J lost 0 bases; unmatched junction nucleotides: 4. In DNA form, the CDR3 reads TGTGCCAGCTCACCCAGGACTAGCGGGTTCTCCTACGAGCAGTACTTC. Protein product: CASSPRTSGFSYEQYF.

V and J are TRBV5-1 and TRBJ2-1, with 9 bases aligning to TRBD1. Germline CDR1 and CDR2: SGHRS and YFSETQ. After removal of 5 bases from V and 5 bases from J, the junction contained 8 bases not matched to a gene. The CDR3 is 15 amino acids. The CDR3 region has the DNA TGCGCCAGCAGGGCCGGACAGGGGACCCACAATGAGCAGTTCTTC. This encodes CASRAGQGTHNEQFF.

The DNA of the CDR3 is TGCGCCAGCAGCCACGGACTAGCGGGGGCCCTCTCCTACGAGCAGTACTTC. Protein: CASSHGLAGALSYEQYF. The rearrangement links TRBV5-1 to TRBJ2-7, with 13 bases matching TRBD2. This CDR3 contains 17 residues. Germline V gives CDR1 SGHRS, CDR2 YFSETQ. The V and J ends lost 4 bases and 0 bases, in that order; junction bases with no gene match: 7.

This chain connects TRBV30 to TRBJ1-3, with a tentative D call TRBD1 (5 bases). The CDR3 has 14 residues. V dropped 4 bases and J dropped 0 bases, with 10 bases sitting between them. Germline V CDR1 and CDR2: GTSNPN, SVGIG (reference sequence). CDR3 DNA sequence: TGTGCCTGGACATTTGACAGCTCTGGAAACACCATATATTTT. Translated: CAWTFDSSGNTIYF.

The CDR3 coding sequence is TGTGCCAGCAGCTTCCAGGGGCCCAATCAGCCCCAGCATTTT. Residues: CASSFQGPNQPQHF. The genes are TRBV2 and TRBJ1-5; possibly TRBD1 for D (6 bases). The CDR3 spans 14 residues. Germline CDR1 and CDR2: SNHLY and FYNNEI. V was trimmed by 6 bases and J by 3 bases, leaving 12 bases between them.

This rearrangement joins TRBV13 to TRBJ2-5, with D unclear. Germline lookup yields CDR1 PRHDT and CDR2 FYEKMQ (reference sequence). V lost 2 bases and J lost 1, with 8 bases in between. The CDR3 runs 14 residues. CDR3 coding DNA: TGTGCCAGCAGCTTATTACAGCCCCAAGAGACCCAGTACTTC. It translates to CASSLLQPQETQYF.

The V call is TRBV6-1, the J call TRBJ1-1; 8 nucleotides line up with TRBD1. Germline V lookup: CDR1 MNHNS, CDR2 SASEGT. This CDR3 comprises 15 residues. The V gene end was trimmed by 3 bases and the J gene end by 0 bases; junction bases not matched to a gene: 3. The CDR3: CASSDRGRVNTEAFF. The CDR3 nucleotides read TGTGCCAGCAGTGACAGGGGGCGAGTGAACACTGAAGCTTTCTTT.

The chain employs TRBV7-2 and TRBJ2-4; 7 nucleotides line up with TRBD2. Germline assignment: CDR1 SGHTA and CDR2 FQGNSA. CDR3 length equals 15 residues. After removal of 5 bases from V and 2 bases from J, the junction contained 6 bases not matched to a gene. The DNA for the CDR3 is TGTGCCAGCAGCGACCTGGGGGGGACCAAAAACATTCAGTACTTC. This sequence encodes CASSDLGGTKNIQYF.

This clone was detected once. The V call is TRBV5-1, the J call TRBJ2-1; 9 bases agree with TRBD1. This CDR3 contains 14 residues. CDR1 and CDR2 (germline): SGHRS, YFSETQ. Trimming at V came to 4 bases and at J to 7 bases, leaving 6 bases not matched to a gene. The CDR3 DNA follows: TGCGCCAGCAGCCCCGGGACAGGGACAAATGAGCAGTTCTTC. It is translated as CASSPGTGTNEQFF.